This T cell receptor (beta chain) was sequenced for a study of neurological immune-mediated disorders. Study-wide results and limits: The absence of any CDR3 amino acid sequence shared by expanded clones across subjects suggests that repertoires were private in all groups.

This clonotype was picked up many times. Its antigen is not known. TCRdb processed the 5' RACE reads anew with MiXCR; each CDR3 protein has one entry. Among more than 55,000 distinct CDR3 sequences listed, about 10% were seen once. Trimming cost V 0 bases and J 9 bases; bases outside gene matches: 10. Germline V gene lookup returns CDR1 DFQATT and CDR2 SNEGSKA (reference sequence). The CDR3 runs to 15 residues. Time point in this sample: longitudinal time-point 2. The chain employs TRBV20-1 and TRBJ2-1, with TRBD2 matching 8 bases. This receptor was obtained from a man younger than 40 in good health. Sequencing used PBMCs. The CDR3 region has the DNA TGCAGTGCTAGAGACCCAGCGGGAGACCGGAGTGAGCAGTTCTTC. It is translated as CSARDPAGDRSEQFF.